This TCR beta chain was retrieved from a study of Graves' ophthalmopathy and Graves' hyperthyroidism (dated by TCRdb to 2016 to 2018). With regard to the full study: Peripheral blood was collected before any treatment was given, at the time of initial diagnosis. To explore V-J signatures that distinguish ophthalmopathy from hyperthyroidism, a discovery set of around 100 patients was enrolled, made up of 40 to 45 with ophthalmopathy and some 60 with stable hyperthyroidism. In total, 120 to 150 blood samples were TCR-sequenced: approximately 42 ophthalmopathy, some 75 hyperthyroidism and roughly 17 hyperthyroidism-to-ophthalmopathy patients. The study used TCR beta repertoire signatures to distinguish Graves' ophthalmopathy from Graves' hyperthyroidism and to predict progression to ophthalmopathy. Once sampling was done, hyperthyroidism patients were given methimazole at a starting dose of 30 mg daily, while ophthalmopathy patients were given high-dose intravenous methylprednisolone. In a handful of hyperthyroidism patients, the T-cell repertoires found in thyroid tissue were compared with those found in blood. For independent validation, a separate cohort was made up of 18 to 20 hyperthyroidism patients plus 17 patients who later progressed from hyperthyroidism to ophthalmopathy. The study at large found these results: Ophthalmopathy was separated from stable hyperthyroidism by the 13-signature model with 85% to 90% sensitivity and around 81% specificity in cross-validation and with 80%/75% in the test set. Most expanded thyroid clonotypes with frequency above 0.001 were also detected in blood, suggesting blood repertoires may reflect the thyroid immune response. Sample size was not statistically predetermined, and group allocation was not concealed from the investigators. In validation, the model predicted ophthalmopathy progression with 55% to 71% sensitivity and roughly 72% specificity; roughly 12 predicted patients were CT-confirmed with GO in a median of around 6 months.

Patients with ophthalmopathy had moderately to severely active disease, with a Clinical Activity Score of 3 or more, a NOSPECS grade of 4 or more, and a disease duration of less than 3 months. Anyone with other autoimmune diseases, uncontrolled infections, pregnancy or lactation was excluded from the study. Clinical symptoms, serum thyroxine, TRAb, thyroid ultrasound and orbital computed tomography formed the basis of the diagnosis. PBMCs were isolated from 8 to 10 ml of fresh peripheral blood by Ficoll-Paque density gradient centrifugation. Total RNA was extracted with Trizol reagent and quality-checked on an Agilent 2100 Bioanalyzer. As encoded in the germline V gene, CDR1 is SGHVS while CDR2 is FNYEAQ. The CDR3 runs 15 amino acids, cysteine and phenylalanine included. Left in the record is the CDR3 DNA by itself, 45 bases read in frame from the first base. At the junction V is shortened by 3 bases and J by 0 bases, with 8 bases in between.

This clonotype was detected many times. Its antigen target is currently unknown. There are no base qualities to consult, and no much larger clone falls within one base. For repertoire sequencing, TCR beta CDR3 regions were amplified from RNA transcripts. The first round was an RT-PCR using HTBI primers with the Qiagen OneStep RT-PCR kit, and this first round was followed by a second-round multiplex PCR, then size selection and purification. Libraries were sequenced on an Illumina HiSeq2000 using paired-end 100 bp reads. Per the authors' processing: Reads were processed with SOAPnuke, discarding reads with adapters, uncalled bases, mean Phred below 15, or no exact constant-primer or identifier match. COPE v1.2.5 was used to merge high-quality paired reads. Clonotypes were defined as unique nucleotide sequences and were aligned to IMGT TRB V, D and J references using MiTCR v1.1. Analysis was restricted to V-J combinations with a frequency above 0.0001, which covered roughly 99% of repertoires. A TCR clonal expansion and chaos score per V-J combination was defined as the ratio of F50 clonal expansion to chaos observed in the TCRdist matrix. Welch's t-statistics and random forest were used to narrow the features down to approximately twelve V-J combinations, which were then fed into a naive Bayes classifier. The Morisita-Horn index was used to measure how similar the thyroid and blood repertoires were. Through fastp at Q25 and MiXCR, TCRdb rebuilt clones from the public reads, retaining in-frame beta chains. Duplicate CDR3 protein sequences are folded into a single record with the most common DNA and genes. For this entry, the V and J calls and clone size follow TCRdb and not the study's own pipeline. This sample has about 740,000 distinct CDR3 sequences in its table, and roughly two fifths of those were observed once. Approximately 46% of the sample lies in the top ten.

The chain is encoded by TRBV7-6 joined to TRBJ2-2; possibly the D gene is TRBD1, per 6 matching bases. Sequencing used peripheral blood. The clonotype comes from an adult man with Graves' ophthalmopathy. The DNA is TGTGCCAGCAGCTTGGGGACAACGAACACCGGGGAGCTGTTTTTT. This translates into CASSLGTTNTGELFF.